This T cell receptor (beta chain) stems from a study of blood T cell repertoires in COVID-19. For the study at large: Samples taken during acute and convalescent COVID-19 were collected in the United States, Italy and Spain. PBMCs, B-cell-depleted T cells, or T cells provided the cDNA or gDNA that made up the material.

The germline V gene has CDR1 SNHLY and CDR2 FYNNEI. The CDR3 sequence is 17 residues long. V dropped 6 bases and J dropped 7; count of bases not matched to a gene: 14. Per the authors' pipeline: Scientists estimated how many nucleated cells there were by amplifying reference gene primers. Repertoires were generated with immunoSEQ multiplex PCR, while TCRdb's copy carries only in-frame clones and drops some. V, J and clone size derive from that table, while D and trimming were established from the DNA sequence. This sample carries 60,000 to 70,000 clones, roughly 84% of them seen once, and the ten largest clones take 4.5% to 7%.

Sequencing input: peripheral blood. The source is a woman aged 70-85 years with acute or convalescent COVID-19. J is TRBJ2-1 and V is TRBV2; TRBD1 aligns across 11 bases. This chain's CDR3 is CASRGGQGAGLGNEQFF. The CDR3 DNA sequence: TGTGCCAGCAGGGGAGGACAGGGGGCAGGGCTCGGGAATGAGCAGTTCTTC.